These T cell receptor beta chains were read from a single sample in a study of blood T cell repertoires in COVID-19. The data were produced by immunoSEQ multiplex PCR, yet TCRdb's version contains in-frame clones alone and is incomplete. The sample includes about 130,000 clones, more than 75% of them seen just once. Specimen: peripheral blood. All receptors come from a human donor in a cohort sampled during active COVID-19. The CDR3 runs from the conserved cysteine through the conserved F or W.

CASSQVYELAGGGQYF,TRBV4-3
CASSWDSANEQFF,TRBV18
CASRQGKGGNYGYTF,TRBV10-2
CASSLSGEVNTEAFF,TRBV7-9
CAISRDGIYGYTF,TRBV10-3
CASSQDGRDQPQHF,TRBV4-1
CASSSSGSNTGELFF,TRBV7-7
CASSQALAGGRIANTEAFF,TRBV4-3
CASSLVGGTTNEKLFF,TRBV7-9
CASSLRPSGQNEQFF,TRBV5-1
CASSRGGNDRPQHF,TRBV27
CASSLRTGSNQPQHF,TRBV7-8
CASSSWRGQRRETQYF,TRBV5-1
CASSPNTGGTEAFF,TRBV18
CASSYSFGPGSYEQYF,TRBV6-2/TRBV6-3
CASSFLPGQGHNEQFF,TRBV27
CASSITSTGRNGYTF,TRBV19
CASSLAKTSGRMGYNEQFF,TRBV5-8
CAISGLGYEQYF,TRBV10-3
CASRPTSLLGYEQYF,TRBV2
CAISESPSGQGAHEQYF,TRBV10-3
CSVDPGLAYGTDTQYF,TRBV29-1
CASLAEAYNEQFF,TRBV6-5
CASRPTTGSTYEQYF,TRBV10-2
CASKIGASSGNTIYF,TRBV27
CASGLRQVSSGNTIYF,TRBV12-5
CASSPVGVQETQYF,TRBV5-6
CASSMWTGNEKLFF,TRBV19
CASSNDRDASSYNSPLHF,TRBV21-1
CASSMWGGYNEQFF,TRBV19
CASSWTGAGNTIYF,TRBV11-2
CASSPTTGLAGAYEQYF,TRBV28
CASSPTTGTHYGYTF,TRBV5-7
CASSDQNSGNTIYF,TRBV25-1
CARSSSWTGTDTQYF,TRBV27
CASSFYSGQQETQYF,TRBV27
CASSLGDRGNTIYF,TRBV11-2
CASSFSSVEAFF,TRBV12-3/TRBV12-4
CSARRGGRRNTEAFF,TRBV29-1
CASIGERGTDTQYF,TRBV28
CASSARTTGGAYKNIQYF,TRBV6-1
CASSLGRSSGIETQYF,TRBV5-1
CASARPGSLPYGYTF,TRBV28
CSAFGQFF,TRBV20-1
CASRGGIGLAGDGDTQYF,TRBV28
CASGLVLAGGPSDTQYF,TRBV12-5
CASRERGGTEAFF,TRBV10-1
CASSISGIYEQYF,TRBV28
CASSSLDTYTEAFF,TRBV7-2
CASSLTNHNEQFF,TRBV13
CASSQARGEVHTEAFF,TRBV14
CASSRSGTSGQETQYF,TRBV6-6
CASSQEWTGDSSSYEQYF,TRBV14
CASKAGQGANEQYF,TRBV19
CASSGTGGNSGANVLTF,TRBV19
CASSQGRDTGELFF,TRBV4-3
CASSLPSSGPRAGREQYF,TRBV7-2
CASSYSTGVNTIYF,TRBV6-5
CASRRWDSNSDTQYF,TRBV6-5